This TCR beta chain was documented in a study of T cell responses to AZD1222 COVID-19 vaccine. The wider study: Recipients boosted at about 4 weeks or about 12 weeks are pooled.

This table comes from immunoSEQ multiplex PCR, and its TCRdb copy is limited to in-frame clones, with some not included. This table holds 110,000 to 150,000 clones, 80% to 95% found once. Concerning this clone itself: The target antigen is unknown.

Study observations and caveats: Donors in the cohort were predominantly white British and more often female, and clonal diversity was possibly underestimated.

The CDR3 has 16 residues. Germline V gene data show CDR1 as LGHDT and CDR2 as YNNKEL (reference sequence). The V segment lost 4 bases and the J segment 6 bases; nucleotides outside the gene matches: 9. This receptor was obtained from an adult in good health. The chain combines TRBV3-1 (or the pseudogene TRBV3-2) with TRBJ2-3; 11 bases are a match to TRBD2. The specimen was peripheral blood, collected on day 0 of AZD1222 vaccination. The CDR3: CASSREISGGGDTQYF. As DNA, the CDR3 is TGTGCCAGCAGCCGAGAGATTAGCGGGGGGGGCGATACGCAGTATTTT.